Listed here is a single T cell receptor beta chain. V lost 1 base and J 6 bases, leaving 13 bases between the germline ends. Germline assignment: CDR1 SGHVT and CDR2 SQSDAQ. CDR3 length equals 16 residues. Construction of the TCR beta libraries employed iRepertoire HTBI primers in conjunction with Arm-PCR of CDR3 regions. MiXCR, applied by TCRdb to the multiplex PCR reads, yields one record per CDR3 protein. The data show roughly 320,000 distinct CDR3 sequences, over 15% seen once. Time point in this sample: newly diagnosed GD, antithyroid drugs for less than 3 months. Researchers made the TCR library from RNA that was extracted from PBMCs. Patients came through an endocrinology department, and that department was in Xi'an, China. This sample was taken from a study of regulatory T cells in long-lasting Graves disease. This sample was also put to use in a study of T cells in Graves' hyperthyroidism and ophthalmopathy. Per that paper: The HTBI primer set was used in a first-round RT-PCR of the TCR CDR3.

The source was peripheral blood mononuclear cells (PBMCs), collected at new diagnosis, from a patient treated with antithyroid drugs. This sequence originates from a man in his forties or fifties with Graves disease. This chain links TRBV7-4 with TRBJ1-6, with D perhaps TRBD1 (5 bases). The CDR3 DNA is TGTGCCAGCAGCTTAGAGCAGCAGGGTTTTAATTCACCCCTCCACTTT. This encodes CASSLEQQGFNSPLHF. Full variable domain (remainder filled in from reference TRBV7-4 and TRBJ1-6): GAGVSQSPRYKVAKRGRDVALRCDSISGHVTLYWYRQTLGQGSEVLTYSQSDAQRDKSGRPSGRFSAERPERSVSTLKIQRTEQGDSAVYLCASSLEQQGFNSPLHFGNGTRLTVT.